The next 29 T cell receptor beta chains were all read from a single sample in a study of blood T cell repertoires in COVID-19. Only in-frame clones appear in the TCRdb table, and some are missing; sequencing was by immunoSEQ multiplex PCR. The sample records over 130,000 clones, 70% to 80% being singletons. The source material was peripheral blood. The receptor set was obtained from a woman between 45 and 65 years old with active or convalescent COVID-19.

This clone was seen a handful of times. The chain recombines TRBV30 with TRBJ1-3, with a tentative D call TRBD1 (5 bases). Trimming pared 5 bases from V and 1 base from J, leaving 15 bases between. CDR1 GTSNPN and CDR2 SVGIG come from the germline V gene (reference sequence). CDR3 length equals 15 residues. The DNA for the CDR3 is TGTGCCTGGGGACTCGACAGCACTTCTGGAAACACCATATATTTT. This sequence encodes CAWGLDSTSGNTIYF.

The chain recombines TRBV29-1 with TRBJ2-2; 7 nucleotides agree with TRBD2. Germline CDR1 and CDR2: SQVTM and ANQGSEA. The CDR3 has 14 residues. V lost 6 bases and J lost 3; bases outside the gene matches: 7. The CDR3: CSVQLGGYTGELFF. The CDR3 DNA is TGCAGCGTCCAATTGGGGGGGTACACCGGGGAGCTGTTTTTT.

The chain links TRBV28 to TRBJ1-5; no clear D. The CDR3 consists of 15 residues. V shed 6 bases and J shed 2 bases, with 14 bases lying between them. CDR1 is MDHEN, CDR2 SYDVKM, per germline. As DNA, the CDR3 is TGTGCCAGCAGGGAGGGATTAGCACGCAATCAGCCCCAGCATTTT. It is translated as CASREGLARNQPQHF.

V usage is TRBV2 and J usage is TRBJ2-3, with 11 bases identical to TRBD2. The CDR3 has 16 amino acids. Unmatched junction bases numbered 9, after V lost 4 bases and J lost 6 bases. Looked up from germline, CDR1 is SNHLY and CDR2 is FYNNEI. The CDR3 sequence: CASSGSSGRARDTQYF. The DNA of the CDR3 is TGTGCCAGCAGTGGGAGTAGCGGGAGGGCCAGGGATACGCAGTATTTT.

This clone was counted only a few times. V usage is TRBV21-1 and J usage is TRBJ1-6; TRBD1 is the table's D call and was not checked against the DNA. TRBV21-1 represents a pseudogene. There are 19 residues in the CDR3. CDR3 protein: CASSKGSPWAGTYNSPLHF. In DNA, the CDR3 is TGTGCCAGCAGCAAAGGAAGCCCTTGGGCAGGCACCTATAATTCACCCCTCCACTTT.

The rearrangement links TRBV6-2 or TRBV6-3 to TRBJ2-7; D is possibly TRBD1 (5 bases). Germline loops: CDR1 MNHEY, CDR2 SVGEGT. The V gene lost 2 bases and the J gene lost 3 bases, with 20 bases spanning the gap. CDR3 length equals 17 residues. The CDR3 sequence: CASSYPSPGGRDYEQYF. For the CDR3, the DNA is TGTGCCAGCAGTTACCCCTCCCCCGGCGGCAGGGACTACGAGCAGTACTTC.

The V gene is TRBV7-2, the J gene TRBJ2-7, with 7 bases lining up with TRBD1. This CDR3 spans 14 amino acids. The germline gives CDR1 SGHTA, CDR2 FQGNSA. The ends lost 5 bases at V and 4 bases at J; junction bases unmatched: 8. DNA for the CDR3: TGTGCCAGCAGCACTTCGACAGGGTCGTACGAGCAGTACTTC. Its protein is CASSTSTGSYEQYF.

The chain couples TRBV11-1 to TRBJ2-2, with 7 bases matching TRBD2. Losses at the gene ends were 0 bases for V and 6 bases for J; bases not matched to a gene: 1. CDR3 length: 14 residues. Looked up from germline, CDR1 is SGHAT and CDR2 is FQDESV (reference sequence). The CDR3 spells CASSLAGRAGELFF. CDR3 coding DNA: TGTGCCAGCAGCTTAGCGGGGAGGGCCGGGGAGCTGTTTTTT.

This chain links TRBV28 with TRBJ1-2, with D unresolved. The germline V gene has CDR1 MDHEN and CDR2 SYDVKM. This CDR3 has 13 amino acids. The germline V and J ends were trimmed by 3 bases and 0 bases, with 5 bases remaining between them. CDR3 amino acids: CASSFSANYGYTF. CDR3 nucleotide sequence: TGTGCCAGCAGTTTCTCCGCTAACTATGGCTACACCTTC.

V usage is TRBV5-4 and J usage is TRBJ2-5; 7 bases map to TRBD1. This CDR3 spans 16 amino acids. Germline CDR1 and CDR2: SGHNT and YYREEE (reference sequence). Trimming at V came to 0 bases and at J to 3 bases, leaving 8 bases not matched to a gene. The CDR3 spells CASSLAGQARKETQYF. In nucleotides, the CDR3 is TGTGCCAGCAGCTTGGCCGGACAGGCGAGGAAAGAGACCCAGTACTTC.

The rearrangement joins TRBV11-2 to TRBJ2-5; D remains unclear. Germline lookup yields CDR1 SGHAT and CDR2 FQNNGV. Trimming took 5 bases from V and 2 from J, leaving 9 bases between them. The CDR3 runs to 13 residues. The CDR3 nucleotides read TGTGCCAGCAGCCCGCACCTACAAGAGACCCAGTACTTC. Protein: CASSPHLQETQYF.

The chain combines TRBV5-5 with TRBJ1-1; no clear D gene. Germline V gene lookup returns CDR1 SGHKS and CDR2 YYEKEE (reference sequence). V dropped 1 base and J dropped 4 bases, with 11 bases sitting between them. CDR3 length: 14 residues. The CDR3 sequence is CASSLSHGVTEAFF. CDR3 nucleotides: TGTGCCAGCAGCTTGTCTCACGGTGTCACTGAAGCTTTCTTT.

The gene calls are TRBV7-9 and TRBJ2-5, with TRBD1 matching over 7 bases. V was pared by 5 bases and J by 4 bases, with 7 bases of the junction left unmatched. Germline V gene lookup returns CDR1 SEHNR and CDR2 FQNEAQ (reference sequence). There are 14 residues in the CDR3. This CDR3 reads CASSRETGRETQYF. CDR3 in DNA: TGTGCCAGCAGCCGAGAGACAGGGAGAGAGACCCAGTACTTC. Full variable domain (missing parts from reference TRBV7-9 and TRBJ2-5): DTGVSQNPRHKITKRGQNVTFRCDPISEHNRLYWYRQTLGQGPEFLTYFQNEAQLEKSRLLSDRFSAERPKGSFSTLEIQRTEQGDSAMYLCASSRETGRETQYFGPGTRLLVL.

The CDR3 region has the DNA TGTGCCAGTAGTATAGGGACAGGGTGGACAGATACGCAGTATTTT. Encoded protein: CASSIGTGWTDTQYF. The V gene is TRBV19, the J gene TRBJ2-3, with TRBD1 matching 8 bases. The CDR3 runs 15 residues. V lost 1 base and J lost 3; bases outside the gene matches: 3. CDR1 LNHDA and CDR2 SQIVND come from the germline V gene (reference sequence).

This clone occurred a few times. V usage is TRBV11-1 and J usage is TRBJ1-5, with D tentatively TRBD1 (5 bases). The V and J ends lost 5 bases and 4 bases respectively, with 12 bases between them. The CDR3 has 14 amino acids. CDR1 and CDR2 from the germline V gene are SGHAT and FQDESV (reference sequence). The chain's CDR3 is CASSLGTGNQPQHF. The CDR3 bases are TGTGCCAGCAGCCTCGGGACTGGTAATCAGCCCCAGCATTTT.

The chain combines TRBV6-2 or TRBV6-3 with TRBJ1-5; 7 nucleotides match TRBD1. The ends lost 5 bases at V and 0 bases at J; junction bases unmatched: 4. The CDR3 sequence is 15 residues long. Germline CDR1 and CDR2: MNHEY and SVGEGT. This CDR3 is CASSRQGHSNQPQHF. The CDR3, as DNA: TGTGCCAGCAGTCGACAGGGTCATAGCAATCAGCCCCAGCATTTT.

This chain joins TRBV5-6 and TRBJ2-5; D is perhaps TRBD2 (6 bases). V was pared by 1 base and J by 3 bases, with 16 bases between. The CDR3 length is 16 residues. Germline CDR1 and CDR2: SGHDT and YYEEEE. The CDR3 DNA reads as TGTGCCAGCAGCTTGCGGCCAGGCCTAGCGAAAGAGACCCAGTACTTC. This translates into CASSLRPGLAKETQYF.

The chain carries TRBV7-8 and TRBJ2-3; 9 bases match TRBD2. V shed 1 base, J shed 4 bases, and the junction held 6 bases outside the gene matches. This CDR3 contains 16 residues. Germline V gene lookup returns CDR1 SGHVS and CDR2 FQNEAQ. CDR3 amino acids: CASSLVAGGPADTQYF. For the CDR3, the DNA is TGTGCCAGCAGCTTAGTCGCGGGAGGGCCTGCAGATACGCAGTATTTT.

This rearrangement joins TRBV21-1 to TRBJ1-6. TRBV21-1 has pseudogene status. This CDR3 has 16 residues. CDR3 loop: CASSKVASGRNSPLHF. The CDR3, as DNA: TGTGCCAGCAGCAAAGTGGCCAGCGGGAGGAATTCACCCCTCCACTTT.

This clone was detected only a few times. The V gene is TRBV28, the J gene TRBJ2-3; maybe TRBD2 (5 bases). CDR3 length: 15 amino acids. Trimming took off 2 bases at V and 4 bases at J, with 13 bases between the two ends. From germline, CDR1 is MDHEN and CDR2 SYDVKM. Here the CDR3 DNA reads TGTGCCAGCAGTTTACCCTCGAGGGTCTCAGATACGCAGTATTTT. Translated, it gives CASSLPSRVSDTQYF.

This clone was seen only once. This rearrangement joins TRBV4-2 to TRBJ2-3; 13 bases agree with TRBD2. Germline CDR1 is LGHNA and CDR2 is YNFKEQ. CDR3 length equals 16 residues. Trimming at V came to 4 bases and at J to 4 bases, leaving 5 bases not matched to a gene. In DNA form, the CDR3 reads TGTGCCAGCAGCCCCTCTACTAGCGGGGGGGCAGATACGCAGTATTTT. This gives the protein CASSPSTSGGADTQYF.

V is TRBV7-9 and J is TRBJ2-3; 8 nucleotides line up with TRBD2. Germline V gene sequence: CDR1 SEHNR, CDR2 FQNEAQ (reference sequence). V lost 1 base and J lost 5; bases outside the gene matches: 5. This CDR3 has 15 residues. The DNA of the CDR3 is TGTGCCAGCAGCTTAGGAGCGGGGGAGGGAGATACGCAGTATTTT. Translating it yields CASSLGAGEGDTQYF.

V gene TRBV5-4 combines with J gene TRBJ1-4; D is unclear. The CDR3 runs to 16 residues. Germline V gene sequence: CDR1 SGHNT, CDR2 YYREEE (reference sequence). V was pared by 0 bases and J by 0 bases, with 9 bases between. In DNA form, the CDR3 reads TGTGCCAGCAGCTTGGATAGCCCTGCAACTAATGAAAAACTGTTTTTT. It translates to CASSLDSPATNEKLFF.

The rearrangement links TRBV19 to TRBJ2-2, with a tentative D call TRBD1 (6 bases). This CDR3 is built from 15 residues. V lost 3 bases, J lost 3 bases, and 11 bases lay in between. Germline CDR1 reads LNHDA; CDR2 reads SQIVND (reference sequence). The CDR3 nucleotides are TGTGCCAGTAGTATTACAGGGCGGGACACCGGGGAGCTGTTTTTT. This gives the protein CASSITGRDTGELFF.

This CDR3 reads CASSRNRDEQYF. The DNA for the CDR3 is TGTGCCAGCAGCCGGAACAGGGACGAGCAGTACTTC. The chain joins TRBV7-9 to TRBJ2-7, with TRBD1 as a possible D gene (6 bases). Trimming shortened V by 5 bases and J by 5 bases, and 10 bases separated the two germline ends. This CDR3 region has 12 residues. CDR1 SEHNR and CDR2 FQNEAQ come from the germline V gene (reference sequence).

The rearrangement joins TRBV6-5 to TRBJ1-6; 8 bases are shared with TRBD1. V dropped 5 bases and J dropped 8; count of bases not matched to a gene: 8. From germline, CDR1 is MNHEY and CDR2 SVGAGI. The CDR3 spans 15 residues. The CDR3 region has the DNA TGTGCCAGCAGTCTAAGACAGGGGAATGATTCACCCCTCCACTTT. It specifies CASSLRQGNDSPLHF.

The chain recombines TRBV24-1 with TRBJ2-1; D is unresolved. The V gene lost 0 bases and the J gene lost 9 bases, with 2 bases spanning the gap. CDR3 length: 11 residues. Germline CDR1 KGHDR, CDR2 SFDVKD. The chain's CDR3 is CATSDLLEQFF. In DNA form, the CDR3 reads TGTGCCACCAGTGATTTGCTTGAGCAGTTCTTC.

V is TRBV19 and J is TRBJ2-7, with TRBD1 as a possible D gene (5 bases). The CDR3 sequence is 16 residues long. Germline loops: CDR1 LNHDA, CDR2 SQIVND (reference sequence). Trimming shortened V by 6 bases and J by 0 bases, and 18 bases separated the two germline ends. The CDR3 protein is CASSDTSWGRSYEQYF. The CDR3 DNA reads as TGTGCCAGTAGCGACACCTCGTGGGGCCGCTCCTACGAGCAGTACTTC.

V usage is TRBV9 and J usage is TRBJ1-1, with unresolved D. This CDR3 has 15 residues. Germline-derived CDR1 and CDR2 are SGDLS and YYNGEE. Trimming left V 3 bases short and J 4 bases short, with 16 bases between. CDR3 coding DNA: TGTGCCAGCAGCGAACTGCCGGAGGGAGTCACTGAAGCTTTCTTT. It encodes CASSELPEGVTEAFF.